This TCR beta chain was documented in a study of naive and memory T cell subsets. Findings of the study overall: In naive cells, over 85% of TCR sequences were seen only once. Diversity fell and Gini index rose from naive through CM, EM, EMRA. Clonotypes here are unpaired alpha or beta chain sequences. Especially in CD8 cells, naive repertoires contained a few larger clonotypes, possibly CD45RA-re-expressing memory cells.

Two oligonucleotides, mixed equimolar, formed the beta constant-region primer covering TRBC1 and TRBC2. The ligated cDNA underwent four PCR rounds using SP2 and nested alpha and beta constant-region primers. TCRdb reanalysed the UMI-ligation and nested PCR reads using MiXCR and keeps one entry per CDR3 protein. This sample has over 90,000 distinct CDR3 sequences, with 10% to 12% found just once. Turning to this clonotype: The antigen is unknown.

Per the germline V gene, CDR1 is MNHNS and CDR2 is SASEGT. CDR3 length: 14 amino acids. J lost 4 bases, V lost 4 bases, and 5 bases had no gene match. This TCR derives from a human donor in good health. The chain links TRBV6-1 to TRBJ1-2; 8 bases match TRBD1. The sample comprised naive CD4+ T cells from blood. The CDR3 here is CASSAGGRAYGYTF. In DNA, the CDR3 is TGTGCCAGCAGTGCAGGGGGCCGAGCCTATGGCTACACCTTC.